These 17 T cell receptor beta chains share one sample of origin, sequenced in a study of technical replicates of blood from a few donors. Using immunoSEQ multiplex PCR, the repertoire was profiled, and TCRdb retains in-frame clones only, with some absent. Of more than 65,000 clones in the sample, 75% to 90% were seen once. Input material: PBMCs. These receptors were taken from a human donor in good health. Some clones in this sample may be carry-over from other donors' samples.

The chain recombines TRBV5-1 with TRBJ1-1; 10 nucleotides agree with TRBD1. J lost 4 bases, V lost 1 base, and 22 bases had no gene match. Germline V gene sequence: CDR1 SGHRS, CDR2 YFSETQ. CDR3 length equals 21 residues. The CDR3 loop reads CASSLTASAGGTGARRTEAFF. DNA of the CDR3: TGCGCCAGCAGCTTGACGGCCTCCGCCGGTGGGACAGGGGCCCGCCGCACTGAAGCTTTCTTT.

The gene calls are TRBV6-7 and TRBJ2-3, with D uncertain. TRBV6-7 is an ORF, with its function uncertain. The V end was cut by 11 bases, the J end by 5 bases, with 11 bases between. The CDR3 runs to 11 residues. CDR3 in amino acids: CAGWSEDTQYF. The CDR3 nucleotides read TGTGCCGGATGGAGTGAAGATACGCAGTATTTT.

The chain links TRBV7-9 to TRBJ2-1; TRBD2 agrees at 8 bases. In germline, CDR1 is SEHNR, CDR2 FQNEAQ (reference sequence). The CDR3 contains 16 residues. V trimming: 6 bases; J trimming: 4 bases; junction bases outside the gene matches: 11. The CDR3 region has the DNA TGTGCCAGCAGTTATCCGGGACTAGTAACTTACAATGAGCAGTTCTTC. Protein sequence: CASSYPGLVTYNEQFF.

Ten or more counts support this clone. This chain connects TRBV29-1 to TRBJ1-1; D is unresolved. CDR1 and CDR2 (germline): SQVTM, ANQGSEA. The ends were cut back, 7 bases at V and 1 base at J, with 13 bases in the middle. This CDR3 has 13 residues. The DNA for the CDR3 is TGCAGCGCCCTTGTAGATAAGAACACTGAAGCTTTCTTT. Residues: CSALVDKNTEAFF.

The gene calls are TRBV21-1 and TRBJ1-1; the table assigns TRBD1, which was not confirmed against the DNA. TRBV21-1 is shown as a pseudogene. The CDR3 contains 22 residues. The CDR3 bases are TGTGCCAGCAGCAAAGTTGTAAATAGGTATGTACCAGAGGACAGGGTGAGGACTGAAGCTTTCTTT. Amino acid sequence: CASSKVVNRYVPEDRVRTEAFF.

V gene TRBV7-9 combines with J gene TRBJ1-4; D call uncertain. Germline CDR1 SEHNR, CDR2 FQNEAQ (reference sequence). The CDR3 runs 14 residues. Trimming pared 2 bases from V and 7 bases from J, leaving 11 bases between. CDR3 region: CASSLMVSGEKLFF. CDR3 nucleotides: TGTGCCAGCAGCTTAATGGTCTCGGGTGAAAAACTGTTTTTT.

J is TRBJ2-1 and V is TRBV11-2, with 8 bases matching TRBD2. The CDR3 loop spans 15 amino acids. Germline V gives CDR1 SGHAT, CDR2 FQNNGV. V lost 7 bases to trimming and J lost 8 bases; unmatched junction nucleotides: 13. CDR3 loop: CASNRGTRGSDEQFF. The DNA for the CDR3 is TGTGCCAGCAACAGAGGGACTAGGGGGTCGGATGAGCAGTTCTTC.

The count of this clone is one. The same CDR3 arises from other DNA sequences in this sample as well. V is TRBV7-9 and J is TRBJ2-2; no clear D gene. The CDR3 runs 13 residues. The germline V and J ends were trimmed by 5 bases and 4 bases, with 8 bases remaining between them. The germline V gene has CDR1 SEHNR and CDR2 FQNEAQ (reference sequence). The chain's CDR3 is CASSPTGTGELFF. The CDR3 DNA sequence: TGTGCCAGCAGCCCCACGGGCACCGGGGAGCTGTTTTTT.

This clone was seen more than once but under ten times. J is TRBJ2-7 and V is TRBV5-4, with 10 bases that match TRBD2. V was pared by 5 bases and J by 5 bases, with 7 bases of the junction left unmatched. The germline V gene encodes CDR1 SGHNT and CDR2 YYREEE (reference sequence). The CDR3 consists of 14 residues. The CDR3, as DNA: TGTGCCAGCAGGTCACTAGCGGGATCTAACGAGCAGTACTTC. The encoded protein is CASRSLAGSNEQYF.

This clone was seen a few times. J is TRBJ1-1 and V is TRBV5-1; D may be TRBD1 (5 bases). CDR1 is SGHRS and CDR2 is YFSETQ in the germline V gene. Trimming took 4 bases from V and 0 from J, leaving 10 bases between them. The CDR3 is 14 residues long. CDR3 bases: TGCGCCAGCAGCCCAGCAGGGCTGAACACTGAAGCTTTCTTT. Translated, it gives CASSPAGLNTEAFF. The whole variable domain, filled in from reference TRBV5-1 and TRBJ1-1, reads KAGVTQTPRYLIKTRGQQVTLSCSPISGHRSVSWYQQTPGQGLQFLFEYFSETQRNKGNFPGRFSGRQFSNSRSEMNVSTLELGDSALYLCASSPAGLNTEAFFGQGTRLTVV.

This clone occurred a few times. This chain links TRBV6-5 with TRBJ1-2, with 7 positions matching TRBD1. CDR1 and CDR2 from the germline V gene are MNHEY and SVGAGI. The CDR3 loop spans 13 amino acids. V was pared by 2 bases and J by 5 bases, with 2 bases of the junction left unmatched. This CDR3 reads CASSYDRAYGYTF. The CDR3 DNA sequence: TGTGCCAGCAGTTACGACAGGGCGTATGGCTACACCTTC.

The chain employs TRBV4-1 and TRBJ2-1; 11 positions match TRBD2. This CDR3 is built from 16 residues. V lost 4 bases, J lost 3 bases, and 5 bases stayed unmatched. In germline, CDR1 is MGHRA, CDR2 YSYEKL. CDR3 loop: CASSRSGLAGYNEQFF. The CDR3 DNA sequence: TGCGCCAGCAGCCGATCCGGACTAGCGGGCTACAATGAGCAGTTCTTC.

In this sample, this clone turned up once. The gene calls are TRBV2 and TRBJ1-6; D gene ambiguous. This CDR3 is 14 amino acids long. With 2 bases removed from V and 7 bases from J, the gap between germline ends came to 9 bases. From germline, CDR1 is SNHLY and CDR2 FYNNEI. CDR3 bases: TGTGCCAGCAGTGAAATAGCCGGGAATTCACCCCTCCACTTT. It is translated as CASSEIAGNSPLHF. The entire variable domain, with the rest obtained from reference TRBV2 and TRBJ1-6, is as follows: EPEVTQTPSHQVTQMGQEVILRCVPISNHLYFYWYRQILGQKVEFLVSFYNNEISEKSEIFDDQFSVERPDGSNFTLKIRSTKLEDSAMYFCASSEIAGNSPLHFGNGTRLTVT.

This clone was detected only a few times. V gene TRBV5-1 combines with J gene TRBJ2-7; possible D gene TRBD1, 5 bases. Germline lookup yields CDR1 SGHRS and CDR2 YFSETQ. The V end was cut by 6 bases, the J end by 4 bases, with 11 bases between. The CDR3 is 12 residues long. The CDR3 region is CASMSTEYEQYF. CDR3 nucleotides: TGCGCCAGCATGTCGACAGAATACGAGCAGTACTTC.

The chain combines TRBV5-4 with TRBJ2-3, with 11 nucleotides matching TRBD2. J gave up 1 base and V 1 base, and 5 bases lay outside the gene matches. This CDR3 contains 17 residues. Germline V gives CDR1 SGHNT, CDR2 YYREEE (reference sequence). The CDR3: CASSLYSGLAGTDTQYF. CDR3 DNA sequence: TGTGCCAGCAGCTTGTACTCGGGACTAGCGGGCACAGATACGCAGTATTTT.

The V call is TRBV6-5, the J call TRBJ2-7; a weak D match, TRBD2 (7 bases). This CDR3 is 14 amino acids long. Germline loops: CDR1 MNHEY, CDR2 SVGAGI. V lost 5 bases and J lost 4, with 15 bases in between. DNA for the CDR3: TGTGCCAGCAGTAATGGGGGGGCTGGGTACGAGCAGTACTTC. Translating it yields CASSNGGAGYEQYF.

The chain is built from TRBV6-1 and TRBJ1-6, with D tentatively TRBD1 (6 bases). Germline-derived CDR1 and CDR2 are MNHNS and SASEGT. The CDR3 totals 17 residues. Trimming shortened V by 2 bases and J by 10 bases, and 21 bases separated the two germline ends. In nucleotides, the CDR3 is TGTGCCAGCAGTGAATCTGTCCAGGGGAGGGTTTGGTCACCCCTCCACTTT. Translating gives CASSESVQGRVWSPLHF.